These 14 T cell receptor beta chains came from one sample sequenced in a study of blood T cells in healthy people across ages. Next came a second PCR, run for about 6 to 12 cycles, which used a sample-barcoded 5' primer along with a J-beta primer mix. TCRdb called the 5' RACE reads again in MiXCR, with one record for every CDR3 protein. The sample contains 1.5 million to 1.8 million distinct CDR3 sequences, approximately 43% of which appear only once. Source material: blood. The receptor source for this set is a woman in her late teens or twenties in good health.

V and J are TRBV7-2 and TRBJ2-4, with no clear D. The V and J ends lost 8 bases and 1 base respectively, with 9 bases between them. The CDR3 is 13 amino acids. CDR1 is SGHTA and CDR2 is FQGNSA in the germline V gene. The CDR3 region is CASQNGAKNIQYF. The DNA of the CDR3 is TGTGCCAGCCAGAATGGGGCCAAAAACATTCAGTACTTC.

The chain uses TRBV20-1 and TRBJ1-2; TRBD1 matches 7 bases. Per germline, CDR1 DFQATT and CDR2 SNEGSKA (reference sequence). The length of the CDR3 is 13 residues. The ends lost 6 bases at V and 4 bases at J; junction bases unmatched: 8. The CDR3 DNA reads as TGCAGTGCGCTTGACAGGGCGGTCTATGGCTACACCTTC. It codes for CSALDRAVYGYTF.

The chain combines TRBV12-3 or TRBV12-4 with TRBJ1-4, with 9 bases aligning to TRBD1. Trimming removed 1 base from V and 7 bases from J; junction bases left unmatched: 4. The CDR3 runs 15 residues. The CDR3 sequence is CASSLGTGVPEKLFF. CDR3 sequence (DNA): TGTGCCAGCAGTTTAGGGACAGGGGTGCCTGAAAAACTGTTTTTT.

This chain connects TRBV20-1 to TRBJ2-1, with 10 nucleotides matching TRBD2. The CDR3 covers 17 residues. Germline CDR1 DFQATT, CDR2 SNEGSKA (reference sequence). J was trimmed by 7 bases and V by 3 bases; bases with no gene match: 15. The CDR3 sequence: CSASIPSLAGVRNEQFF. CDR3 DNA: TGCAGTGCTAGCATACCGTCCCTAGCGGGAGTTCGGAATGAGCAGTTCTTC.

The chain uses TRBV4-1 and TRBJ1-1; D is unclear. This CDR3 contains 13 residues. The V gene lost 3 bases and the J gene lost 9 bases, with 14 bases spanning the gap. The germline gives CDR1 MGHRA, CDR2 YSYEKL. The CDR3 protein is CASSQGRRTKAFF. As DNA, the CDR3 is TGCGCCAGCAGCCAGGGGAGACGGACTAAAGCTTTCTTT.

This clonotype came up a few times. As DNA, the CDR3 is TGTGCCAGCAGCTTGGGGACAGGGCGAGGGGACAAAAACATTCAGTACTTC. It codes for CASSLGTGRGDKNIQYF. The rearrangement joins TRBV5-6 to TRBJ2-4, with 8 nucleotides matching TRBD1. J gave up 3 bases and V 0 bases, and 8 bases lay outside the gene matches. Germline V CDR1 and CDR2: SGHDT, YYEEEE. The CDR3 runs to 17 residues. Complete variable domain (other parts from reference TRBV5-6 and TRBJ2-4): DAGVTQSPTHLIKTRGQQVTLRCSPKSGHDTVSWYQQALGQGPQFIFQYYEEEERQRGNFPDRFSGHQFPNYSSELNVNALLLGDSALYLCASSLGTGRGDKNIQYFGAGTRLSVL.

This clonotype was found a few times. The chain is built from TRBV14 and TRBJ2-1; either TRBD1 or TRBD2 may fit D (5 bases each). V shed 8 bases and J shed 1 base, with 9 bases lying between them. This CDR3 is 13 amino acids long. CDR1 is SGHDN, CDR2 FVKESK, per germline. The CDR3, as DNA: TGTGCCAGCCGGGACGTATCCTACAATGAGCAGTTCTTC. Its protein is CASRDVSYNEQFF.

The chain carries TRBV5-1 and TRBJ1-3, with D unclear. The CDR3 runs to 16 residues. Trimming removed 0 bases from V and 3 bases from J, with 13 bases in between. Per germline, CDR1 SGHRS and CDR2 YFSETQ. The CDR3 loop is CASSLGTDLNGNTIYF. For the CDR3, the DNA is TGCGCCAGCAGCTTGGGGACCGACCTGAATGGAAACACCATATATTTT.

The chain links TRBV12-3 or TRBV12-4 to TRBJ1-5; D uncertain. The CDR3 has 14 amino acids. V was pared by 5 bases and J by 7 bases, with 15 bases between. The CDR3 coding sequence is TGTGCCAGCAGTGCGCGGGCCCCCTCCCAGCCCCAGCATTTT. The encoded protein is CASSARAPSQPQHF.

This chain links TRBV20-1 with TRBJ1-1; D is unresolved. The V gene lost 3 bases and the J gene lost 6 bases, with 17 bases spanning the gap. The germline gives CDR1 DFQATT, CDR2 SNEGSKA (reference sequence). CDR3 length equals 14 residues. CDR3 in DNA: TGCAGTGCTAGTCGCCGAGGTTTGAGGGCTGAAGCTTTCTTT. It codes for CSASRRGLRAEAFF.

The chain couples TRBV29-1 to TRBJ1-1; 7 bases line up with TRBD1. The junction had 3 bases not matched to a gene; V was cut back by 1 base and J by 1 base. The germline V gene encodes CDR1 SQVTM and CDR2 ANQGSEA. The CDR3 is made up of 14 amino acids. The CDR3 loop reads CSVEVQGKNTEAFF. Written as DNA, the CDR3 is TGCAGCGTTGAAGTACAGGGGAAGAACACTGAAGCTTTCTTT.

V usage is TRBV20-1 and J usage is TRBJ1-5; TRBD1 might be the D (5 bases). The germline V gene has CDR1 DFQATT and CDR2 SNEGSKA (reference sequence). There are 14 residues in the CDR3. Deletions cut 2 bases from V and 1 base from J, with 9 bases between. The CDR3 DNA is TGCAGTGCTAGATATGAGGGGAGCAATCAGCCCCAGCATTTT. As protein: CSARYEGSNQPQHF.

This clonotype was seen just once. J is TRBJ2-4 and V is TRBV7-3; 11 nucleotides align to TRBD2. The V gene end was trimmed by 5 bases and the J gene end by 7 bases; junction bases not matched to a gene: 13. CDR3 length: 17 amino acids. CDR1 and CDR2 (germline): SGHTA, FQGTGA. The CDR3 sequence is CASSPRHQTSGKNIQYF. CDR3 DNA sequence: TGTGCCAGCAGCCCCCGACATCAGACTAGCGGGAAGAACATTCAGTACTTC. The whole variable domain, remainder taken from reference TRBV7-3 and TRBJ2-4, is GAGVSQTPSNKVTEKGKYVELRCDPISGHTALYWYRQSLGQGPEFLIYFQGTGAADDSGLPNDRFFAVRPEGSVSTLKIQRTERGDSAVYLCASSPRHQTSGKNIQYFGAGTRLSVL.

This chain joins TRBV15 and TRBJ1-5, with D tentatively TRBD1 (5 bases). The V end was cut by 3 bases, the J end by 2 bases, with 8 bases between. CDR3 length equals 14 residues. Looked up from germline, CDR1 is LNHNV and CDR2 is YYDKDF (reference sequence). The CDR3 protein is CATSSQGGNQPQHF. For the CDR3, the DNA is TGTGCCACCAGCAGTCAGGGCGGCAATCAGCCCCAGCATTTT.